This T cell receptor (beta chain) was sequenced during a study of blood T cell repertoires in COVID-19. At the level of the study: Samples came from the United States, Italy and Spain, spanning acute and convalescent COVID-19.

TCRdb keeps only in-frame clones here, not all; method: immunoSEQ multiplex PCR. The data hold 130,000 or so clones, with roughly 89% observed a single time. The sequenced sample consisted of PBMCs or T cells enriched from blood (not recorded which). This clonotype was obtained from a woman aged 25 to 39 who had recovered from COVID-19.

In nucleotides, the CDR3 is TGTGCCAGCAGCTTAGGAGCCGGGACTTCGGGGGACGAGCAGTACTTC. This sequence encodes CASSLGAGTSGDEQYF. V usage is TRBV11-3 and J usage is TRBJ2-7; D perhaps matches TRBD2 (6 bases). This CDR3 contains 16 residues. V lost 1 base and J lost 5, with 18 bases in between. CDR1 is SGHNT and CDR2 is YENEEA in the germline V gene.